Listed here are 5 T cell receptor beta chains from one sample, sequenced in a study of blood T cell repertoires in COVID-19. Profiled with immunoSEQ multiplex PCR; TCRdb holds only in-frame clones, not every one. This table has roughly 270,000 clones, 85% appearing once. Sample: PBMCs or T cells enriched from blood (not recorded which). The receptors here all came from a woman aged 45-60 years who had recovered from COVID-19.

The CDR3 loop is CASSKGQVPAEQYF. CDR3 nucleotide sequence: TGTGCCAGCAGCAAAGGACAGGTGCCCGCCGAGCAGTACTTC. The chain combines TRBV3-1 (or the pseudogene TRBV3-2) with TRBJ2-7; 7 nucleotides agree with TRBD1. J lost 6 bases, V lost 5 bases, and 10 bases had no gene match. The CDR3 is 14 residues long. Germline lookup yields CDR1 LGHDT and CDR2 YNNKEL (reference sequence).

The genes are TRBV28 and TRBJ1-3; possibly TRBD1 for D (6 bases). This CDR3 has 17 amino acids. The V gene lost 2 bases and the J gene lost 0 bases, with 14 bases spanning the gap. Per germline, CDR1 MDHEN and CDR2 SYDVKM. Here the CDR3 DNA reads TGTGCCAGCAGTTTACCCCAGGGGATGAGCTCTGGAAACACCATATATTTT. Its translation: CASSLPQGMSSGNTIYF.

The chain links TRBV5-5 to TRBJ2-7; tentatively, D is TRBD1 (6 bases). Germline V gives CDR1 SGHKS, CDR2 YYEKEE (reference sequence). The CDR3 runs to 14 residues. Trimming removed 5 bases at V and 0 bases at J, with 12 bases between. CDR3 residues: CASSSQGNSYEQYF. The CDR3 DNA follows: TGTGCCAGCAGTTCTCAGGGGAACTCCTACGAGCAGTACTTC.

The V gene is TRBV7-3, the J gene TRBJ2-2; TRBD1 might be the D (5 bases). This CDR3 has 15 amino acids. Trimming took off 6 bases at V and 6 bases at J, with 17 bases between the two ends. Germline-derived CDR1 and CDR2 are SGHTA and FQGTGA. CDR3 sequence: CASSQGASTPGELFF. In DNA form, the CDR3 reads TGTGCCAGCAGTCAAGGGGCGTCTACCCCCGGGGAGCTGTTTTTT.

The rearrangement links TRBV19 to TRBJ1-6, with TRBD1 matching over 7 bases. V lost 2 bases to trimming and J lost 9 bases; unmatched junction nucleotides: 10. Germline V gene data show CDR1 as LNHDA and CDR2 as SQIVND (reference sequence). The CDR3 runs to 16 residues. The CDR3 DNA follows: TGTGCCAGTAGTATAAAACAGGGGCGTTCGGCTTCACCCCTCCACTTT. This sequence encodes CASSIKQGRSASPLHF.